The present TCR beta chain was sequenced within a study of blood T cell repertoires in COVID-19. Study-level background: Acute and convalescent COVID-19 specimens originated in the United States, Italy and Spain.

Sequencing was performed with immunoSEQ multiplex PCR; in TCRdb, only in-frame clones are kept and a portion is missing. The sample carries 300,000 to 400,000 clones, roughly 90% recorded once. V dropped 1 base and J dropped 7; count of bases not matched to a gene: 9. Germline V CDR1 and CDR2: SGHTA, FQGNSA. The CDR3 covers 15 residues. Cohort assignment relied on participant-reported clinical history. V gene TRBV7-2 combines with J gene TRBJ1-2; 7 positions agree with TRBD1. The TCR originated in a woman aged 25 to 39 who had recovered from COVID-19. The sample consisted of PBMCs or T cells enriched from blood (not recorded which). The CDR3: CASSLGQGWSFGYTF. The CDR3 nucleotides are TGTGCCAGCAGCTTAGGACAGGGATGGAGTTTTGGCTACACCTTC.